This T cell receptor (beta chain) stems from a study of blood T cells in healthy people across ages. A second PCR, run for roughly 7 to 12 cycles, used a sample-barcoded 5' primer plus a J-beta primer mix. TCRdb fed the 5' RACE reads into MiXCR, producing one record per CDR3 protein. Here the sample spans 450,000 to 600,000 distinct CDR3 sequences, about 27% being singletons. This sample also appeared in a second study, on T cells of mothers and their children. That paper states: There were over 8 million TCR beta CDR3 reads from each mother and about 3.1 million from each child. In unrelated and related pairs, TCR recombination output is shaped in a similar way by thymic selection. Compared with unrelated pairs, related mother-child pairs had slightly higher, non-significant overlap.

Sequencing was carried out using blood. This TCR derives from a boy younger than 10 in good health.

CDR3 bases: TGCGCCAGCAGCCAGGCCTTCACTAGCAACAATGAGCAGTTCTTC. Its protein is CASSQAFTSNNEQFF. This sequence joins TRBV4-1 and TRBJ2-1, with TRBD2 as a possible D gene (6 bases). The CDR3 length is 15 residues. The V end lost 3 bases, the J end lost 5 bases, and 14 bases lay between the germline ends. Germline-derived CDR1 and CDR2 are MGHRA and YSYEKL.